The T cell receptor beta chain under discussion was sequenced for a study of blood T cells in healthy people across ages. Study results and caveats: Any conclusive comparison of naive versus antigen-experienced cells was prevented by using unsorted PBMCs.

Then a second PCR, running about 7 to 11 cycles, was carried out with a sample-barcoded 5' primer and a J-beta primer mix. Individual samples furnished no less than 2.5 million CDR3-containing paired-end reads apiece. TCRdb passed the 5' RACE reads through MiXCR, listing each CDR3 protein once. The profile shows 700,000 to 850,000 distinct CDR3 sequences, roughly 50% of them singletons. The CDR3 is 13 amino acids. CDR1 and CDR2 from the germline V gene are MDHEN and SYDVKM. Trimming took 4 bases from V and 7 from J; bases not matched to a gene: 5. On this clonotype: Its antigen is unidentified.

They isolated at least 6 million PBMCs from each sample. Input material: blood. This chain uses TRBV28 with TRBJ2-3; TRBD1 agrees at 7 bases. The TCR was taken from an elderly man in good health. The CDR3 reads CASSSTGSYTQYF. The CDR3, as DNA: TGTGCCAGCAGTTCGACAGGGAGTTATACGCAGTATTTT.